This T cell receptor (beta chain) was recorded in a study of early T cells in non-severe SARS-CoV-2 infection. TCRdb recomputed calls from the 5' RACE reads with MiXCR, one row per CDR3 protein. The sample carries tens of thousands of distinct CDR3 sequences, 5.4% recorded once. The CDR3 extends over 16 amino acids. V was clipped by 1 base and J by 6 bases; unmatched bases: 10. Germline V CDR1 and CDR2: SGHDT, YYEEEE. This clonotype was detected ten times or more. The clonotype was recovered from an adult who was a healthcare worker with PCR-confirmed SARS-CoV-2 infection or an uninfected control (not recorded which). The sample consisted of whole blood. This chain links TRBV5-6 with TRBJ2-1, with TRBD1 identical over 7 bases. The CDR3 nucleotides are TGTGCCAGCAGCTTGCTAAGGGGGCAACCTCGCAATGAGCAGTTCTTC. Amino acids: CASSLLRGQPRNEQFF.